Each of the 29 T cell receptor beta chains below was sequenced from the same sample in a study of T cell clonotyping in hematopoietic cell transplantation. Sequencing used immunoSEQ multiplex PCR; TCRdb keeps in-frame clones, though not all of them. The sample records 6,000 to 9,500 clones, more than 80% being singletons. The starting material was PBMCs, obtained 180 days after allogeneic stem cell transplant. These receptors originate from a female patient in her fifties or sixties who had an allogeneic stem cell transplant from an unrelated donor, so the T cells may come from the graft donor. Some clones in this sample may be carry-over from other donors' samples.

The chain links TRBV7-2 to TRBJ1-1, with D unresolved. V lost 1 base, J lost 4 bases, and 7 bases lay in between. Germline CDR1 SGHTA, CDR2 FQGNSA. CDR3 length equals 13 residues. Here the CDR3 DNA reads TGTGCCAGCAGCTTAGGCCTTCGCACTGAAGCTTTCTTT. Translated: CASSLGLRTEAFF.

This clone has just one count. CDR3: CASSLMGWQEQYV. The CDR3 bases are TGTGCCAGCAGTCTCATGGGATGGCAGGAGCAGTACGTC. This chain links TRBV28 with TRBJ2-7; D is uncertain. Trimming left V 5 bases short and J 7 bases short, with 15 bases between. The CDR3 length is 13 residues. Germline V gives CDR1 MDHEN, CDR2 SYDVKM.

The CDR3 coding sequence is TGTGCCAGCAGCCCAGGGCTAGGTGGGGCAGATACGCAGTATTTT. Translated, it gives CASSPGLGGADTQYF. The V call is TRBV7-9, the J call TRBJ2-3; D is possibly TRBD1 (5 bases). The CDR3 totals 15 residues. Trimming shortened V by 5 bases and J by 4 bases, and 16 bases separated the two germline ends. Germline V CDR1 and CDR2: SEHNR, FQNEAQ (reference sequence).

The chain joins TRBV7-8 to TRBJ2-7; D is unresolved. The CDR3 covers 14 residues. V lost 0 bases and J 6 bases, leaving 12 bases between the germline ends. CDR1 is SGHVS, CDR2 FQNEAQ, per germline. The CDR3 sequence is CASSLAPSTPEQYF. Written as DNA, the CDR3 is TGTGCCAGCAGCTTAGCGCCCAGCACTCCCGAGCAGTACTTC.

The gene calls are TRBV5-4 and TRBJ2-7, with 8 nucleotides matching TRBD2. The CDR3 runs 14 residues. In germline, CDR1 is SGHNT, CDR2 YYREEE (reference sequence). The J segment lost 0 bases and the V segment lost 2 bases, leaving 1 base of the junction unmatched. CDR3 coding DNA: TGTGCCAGCAGCTTAGCGGGGGTCTCCTACGAGCAGTACGTC. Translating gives CASSLAGVSYEQYV.

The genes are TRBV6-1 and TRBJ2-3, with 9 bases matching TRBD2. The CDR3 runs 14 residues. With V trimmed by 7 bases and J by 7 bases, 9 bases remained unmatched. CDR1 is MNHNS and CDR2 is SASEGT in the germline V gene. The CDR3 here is CASNGGGARNTQYF. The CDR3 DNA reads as TGTGCCAGCAATGGCGGGGGGGCCAGGAATACGCAGTATTTT.

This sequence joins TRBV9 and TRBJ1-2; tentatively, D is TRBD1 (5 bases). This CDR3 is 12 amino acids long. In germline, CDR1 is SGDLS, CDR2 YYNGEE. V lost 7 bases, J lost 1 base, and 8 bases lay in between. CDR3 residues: CASAQGNYGYTF. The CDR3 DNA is TGTGCCAGCGCCCAGGGTAACTATGGCTACACCTTC.

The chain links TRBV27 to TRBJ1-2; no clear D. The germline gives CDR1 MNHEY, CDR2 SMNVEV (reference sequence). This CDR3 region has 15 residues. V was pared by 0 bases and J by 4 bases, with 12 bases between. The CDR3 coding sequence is TGTGCCAGCAGTTTATCCAACATCGGAAGCTATGGCTACACCTTC. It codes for CASSLSNIGSYGYTF.

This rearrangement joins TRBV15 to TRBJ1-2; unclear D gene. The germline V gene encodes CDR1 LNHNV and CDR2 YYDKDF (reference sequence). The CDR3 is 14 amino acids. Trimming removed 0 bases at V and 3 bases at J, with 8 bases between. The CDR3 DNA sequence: TGTGCCACCAGCAGAGATCCAAGTGACTATGGCTACACCTTC. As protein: CATSRDPSDYGYTF.

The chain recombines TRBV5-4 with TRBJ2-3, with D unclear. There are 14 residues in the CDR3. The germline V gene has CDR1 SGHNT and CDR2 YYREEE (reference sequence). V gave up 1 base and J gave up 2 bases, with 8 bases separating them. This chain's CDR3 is CASSLFGYTDTQYF. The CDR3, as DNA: TGTGCCAGCAGCTTGTTTGGCTACACAGATACGCAGTATTTT.

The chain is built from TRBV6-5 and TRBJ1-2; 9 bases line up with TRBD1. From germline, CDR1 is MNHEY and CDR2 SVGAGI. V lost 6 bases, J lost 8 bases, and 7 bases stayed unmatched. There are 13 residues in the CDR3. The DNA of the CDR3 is TGTGCCAGCAGGTTACAGGGGGCTGGAGGCTACACCTTC. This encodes CASRLQGAGGYTF.

CDR3 sequence: CASSFPQEPQHF. DNA of the CDR3: TGTGCCAGCAGTTTTCCTCAGGAGCCCCAGCATTTT. This chain connects TRBV28 to TRBJ1-5; D remains unclear. V was clipped by 3 bases and J by 8 bases, with 8 bases between them. The CDR3 contains 12 residues. The germline CDR1 and CDR2 sequences are MDHEN and SYDVKM.

CDR3 amino acids: CASSADTNSPLHF. CDR3 sequence (DNA): TGTGCCAGCAGTGCGGACACTAATTCACCCCTCCACTTT. The gene calls are TRBV2 and TRBJ1-6, with D possibly being TRBD1 (5 bases). In germline, CDR1 is SNHLY, CDR2 FYNNEI. Trimming removed 4 bases from V and 6 bases from J, with 7 bases in between. The CDR3 has 13 amino acids.

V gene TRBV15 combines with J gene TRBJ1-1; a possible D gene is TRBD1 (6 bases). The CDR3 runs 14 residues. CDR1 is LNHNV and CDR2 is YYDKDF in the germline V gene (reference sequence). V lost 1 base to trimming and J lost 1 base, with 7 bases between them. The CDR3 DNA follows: TGTGCCACCAGCAGAGTACAGGGGAACACTGAAGCTTTCTTT. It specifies CATSRVQGNTEAFF.

CDR3 sequence reads: CASSQDLITGAGGTQYF. In nucleotides, the CDR3 is TGTGCCAGCAGCCAAGATCTAATTACGGGAGCCGGTGGTACGCAGTATTTT. The V and J genes are TRBV14 and TRBJ2-3, with D tentatively TRBD2 (6 bases). The CDR3 has 17 amino acids. The ends were cut back, 0 bases at V and 8 bases at J, with 21 bases in the middle. From germline, CDR1 is SGHDN and CDR2 FVKESK.

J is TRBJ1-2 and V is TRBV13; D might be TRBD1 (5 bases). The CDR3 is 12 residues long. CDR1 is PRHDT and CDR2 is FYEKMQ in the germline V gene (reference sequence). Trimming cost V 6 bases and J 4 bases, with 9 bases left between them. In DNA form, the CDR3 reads TGTGCCAGCAGGGGGCACACCTATGGCTACACCTTC. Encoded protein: CASRGHTYGYTF.

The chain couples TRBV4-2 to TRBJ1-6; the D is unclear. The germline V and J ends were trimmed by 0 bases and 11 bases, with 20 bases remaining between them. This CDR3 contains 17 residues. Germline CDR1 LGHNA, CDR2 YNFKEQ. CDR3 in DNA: TGTGCCAGCAGCCAAGATATAAGTTGGACTCCCGGAGCACCCCTCCACTTT. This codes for CASSQDISWTPGAPLHF.

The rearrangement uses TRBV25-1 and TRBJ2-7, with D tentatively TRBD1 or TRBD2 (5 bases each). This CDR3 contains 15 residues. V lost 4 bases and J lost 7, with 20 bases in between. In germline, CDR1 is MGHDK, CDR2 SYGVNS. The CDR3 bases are TGTGCCAGCAGTGCGCAGGGAGTCTACTTCGGTGAGCAGTACTTC. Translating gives CASSAQGVYFGEQYF.

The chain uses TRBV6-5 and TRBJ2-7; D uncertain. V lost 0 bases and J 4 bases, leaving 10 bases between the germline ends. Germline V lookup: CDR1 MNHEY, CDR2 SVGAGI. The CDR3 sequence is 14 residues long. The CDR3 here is CASSYSTGVYEQYF. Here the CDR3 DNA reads TGTGCCAGCAGTTACTCGACGGGCGTGTACGAGCAGTACTTC.

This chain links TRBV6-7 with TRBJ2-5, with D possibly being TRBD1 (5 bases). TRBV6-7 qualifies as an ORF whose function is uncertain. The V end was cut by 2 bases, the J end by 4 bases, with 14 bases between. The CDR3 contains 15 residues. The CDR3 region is CASSYKGQWRETQYF. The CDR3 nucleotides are TGTGCCAGCAGTTACAAGGGGCAGTGGAGAGAGACCCAGTACTTC.

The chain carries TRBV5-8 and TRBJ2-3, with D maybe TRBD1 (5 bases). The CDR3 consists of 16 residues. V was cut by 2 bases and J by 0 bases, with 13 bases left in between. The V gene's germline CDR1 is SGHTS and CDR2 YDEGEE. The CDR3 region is CASSFYRSSSTDTQYF. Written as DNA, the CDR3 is TGTGCCAGCAGCTTCTACAGGTCCTCTAGCACAGATACGCAGTATTTT. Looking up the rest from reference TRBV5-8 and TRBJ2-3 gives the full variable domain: EAGVTQSPTHLIKTRGQQATLRCSPISGHTSVYWYQQALGLGLQFLLWYDEGEERNRGNFPPRFSGRQFPNYSSELNVNALELEDSALYLCASSFYRSSSTDTQYFGPGTRLTVL.

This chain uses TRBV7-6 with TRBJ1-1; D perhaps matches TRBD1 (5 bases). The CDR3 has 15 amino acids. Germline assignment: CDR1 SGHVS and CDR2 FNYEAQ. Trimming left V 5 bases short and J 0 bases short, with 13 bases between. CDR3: CASSRGADMNTEAFF. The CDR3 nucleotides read TGTGCCAGCAGCCGTGGGGCAGACATGAACACTGAAGCTTTCTTT.

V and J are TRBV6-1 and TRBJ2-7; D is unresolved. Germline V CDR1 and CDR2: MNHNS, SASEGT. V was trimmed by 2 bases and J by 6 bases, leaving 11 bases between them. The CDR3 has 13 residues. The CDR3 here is CASSEKDWGEQYV. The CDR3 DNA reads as TGTGCCAGCAGTGAAAAGGATTGGGGCGAGCAGTACGTC.

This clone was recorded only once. Here the CDR3 reads CASRLQGQINTEAFF. Written as DNA, the CDR3 is TGTGCCAGCAGACTACAGGGACAGATAAACACTGAAGCTTTCTTT. The chain couples TRBV27 to TRBJ1-1; 7 bases fit TRBD1. Unmatched junction bases numbered 9, after V lost 6 bases and J lost 2 bases. CDR1 and CDR2 from the germline V gene are MNHEY and SMNVEV (reference sequence). The CDR3 sequence is 15 residues long.

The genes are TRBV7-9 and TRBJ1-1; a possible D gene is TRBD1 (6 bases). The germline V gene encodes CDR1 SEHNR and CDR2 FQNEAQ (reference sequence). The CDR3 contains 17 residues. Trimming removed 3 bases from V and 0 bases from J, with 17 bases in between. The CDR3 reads CASSFPGGGGMNTEAFF. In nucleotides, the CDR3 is TGTGCCAGCAGCTTTCCCGGAGGGGGGGGAATGAACACTGAAGCTTTCTTT.

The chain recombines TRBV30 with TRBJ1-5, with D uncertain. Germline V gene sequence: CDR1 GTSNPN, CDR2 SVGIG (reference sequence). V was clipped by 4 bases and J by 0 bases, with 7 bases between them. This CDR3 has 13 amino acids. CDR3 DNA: TGTGCCTGGAACAAAATTAGCAATCAGCCCCAGCATTTT. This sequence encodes CAWNKISNQPQHF.

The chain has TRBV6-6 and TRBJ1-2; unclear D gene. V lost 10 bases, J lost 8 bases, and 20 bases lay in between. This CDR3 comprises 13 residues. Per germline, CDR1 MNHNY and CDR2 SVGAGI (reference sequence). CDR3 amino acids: CATYTQRQPGYTF. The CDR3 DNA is TGTGCCACCTATACGCAACGCCAGCCGGGCTACACCTTC.

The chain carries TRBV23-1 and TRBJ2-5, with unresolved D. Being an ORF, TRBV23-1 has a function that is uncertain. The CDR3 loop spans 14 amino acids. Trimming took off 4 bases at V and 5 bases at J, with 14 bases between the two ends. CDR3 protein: CASSPGPLGETQYF. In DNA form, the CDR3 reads TGCGCCAGCAGTCCGGGCCCCCTCGGGGAGACCCAGTACTTC.

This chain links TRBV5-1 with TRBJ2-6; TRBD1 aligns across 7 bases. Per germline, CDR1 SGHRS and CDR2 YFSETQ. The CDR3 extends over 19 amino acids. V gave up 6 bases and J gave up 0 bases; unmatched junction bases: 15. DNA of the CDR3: TGCGCCAGCACCCGAGCCCCCGGGACAGTTGCCTCTGGGGCCAACGTCCTGACTTTC. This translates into CASTRAPGTVASGANVLTF.